The rows below give T cell receptor beta chains drawn from one sample of a study of CD8 T cells in ankylosing spondylitis. TCRdb re-analysed the 5' RACE reads in MiXCR, keeping a single row per CDR3 protein. The sample includes approximately 540,000 distinct CDR3 sequences, roughly 13% of them seen just once. Sequencing input: blood, either unsorted or a sorted T cell fraction (not recorded which). These TCRs come from a male donor with ankylosing spondylitis. The CDR3 runs from the conserved cysteine through the conserved F or W. D genes are given only for firm matches. Where a row states a size, it is once, few, many or the class of an expanded clone; other rows omit it.

V	J	size	D	CDR3
TRBV29-1	TRBJ1-3	few	TRBD1	CSVQHRGPGNTIYF
TRBV20-1	TRBJ2-5	.	.	CSAMEVNVETQYF
TRBV7-2	TRBJ1-2	.	.	CASSLGIGEGYGYTF
TRBV3-1	TRBJ2-7	.	TRBD2	CASSRRGLAGISYEQYF
TRBV6-5	TRBJ1-3	few	.	CASSYWEVSSGNTIYF
TRBV3-1	TRBJ2-1	many	.	CASSQDRGEQFF
TRBV20-1	TRBJ2-1	few	.	CSASLERSYNEQFF
TRBV20-1	TRBJ2-7	many	TRBD1	CSARDLGTGINYEQYF
TRBV7-2	TRBJ1-2	.	.	CASSLGVAGRSYGYTF
TRBV4-2	TRBJ1-2	many	.	CASSQDNYGYTF
TRBV5-1	TRBJ2-1	few	TRBD2	CASSKDAAGASYNEQFF
TRBV7-2	TRBJ1-2	few	.	CASSTNYGYTF
TRBV20-1	TRBJ2-3	few	.	CSATREGIDTQYF
TRBV7-2	TRBJ2-1	.	TRBD1	CASSFSGQDEQFF
TRBV12-3/TRBV12-4	TRBJ1-1	few	.	CASSFSDARNTEAFF
TRBV14	TRBJ2-1	.	.	CASSQFRASDYNEQFF
TRBV25-1	TRBJ1-2	.	.	CASKWSDKGNINYGYTF
TRBV14	TRBJ1-3	.	.	CASSQDSVGNTIYF
TRBV12-3/TRBV12-4	TRBJ2-5	many	.	CASSLRGQETQYF
TRBV24-1	TRBJ2-1	.	TRBD2	CATSGTSGSHEQFF
TRBV7-8	TRBJ2-7	many	TRBD2	CASSFLGGVSYEQYF
TRBV5-1	TRBJ1-2	few	TRBD1	CASSLNVPGGTYGYTF
TRBV24-1	TRBJ1-2	.	.	CATSDPLLIHGYTF
TRBV20-1	TRBJ2-7	many	.	CSASLGSDEQYF
TRBV5-1	TRBJ2-7	many	.	CASSTSVASEQYF
TRBV11-2	TRBJ2-2	.	.	CASSPIGLSTGELFF
TRBV30	TRBJ2-1	.	.	CAWSVHRAYNEQFF
TRBV5-5	TRBJ2-2	few	.	CASSLIVGRGTGELFF
TRBV10-3	TRBJ2-1	many	.	CAISERQGGEQFF
TRBV20-1	TRBJ2-1	.	.	CSARDFGEGNYNEQFF
TRBV21-1	TRBJ2-7	many	.	CASSSNSSDLCEQYF
TRBV5-1	TRBJ2-3	few	.	CASRPGLTTDTQYF
TRBV7-2	TRBJ2-3	.	.	CASEGERSTDTQYF
TRBV7-7	TRBJ2-5	few	.	CASSRNLALAYQETQYF
TRBV29-1	TRBJ1-2	.	TRBD1	CSVRGQNNPVYTF
TRBV29-1	TRBJ2-3	few	.	CAEGTDTQYF
TRBV29-1	TRBJ1-1	.	.	CSVDPQGNTEAFF
TRBV27	TRBJ1-5	many	TRBD1	CASRLGQGSNQPQHF
TRBV11-2	TRBJ2-1	few	.	CASARKGGQFF
TRBV20-1	TRBJ2-7	.	.	CSARGPGVDSAGEQYF
TRBV12-3/TRBV12-4	TRBJ1-5	few	.	CASSFWGEKGQPQHF
TRBV19	TRBJ2-1	few	.	CASSIVGWTFF
TRBV5-1	TRBJ2-2	few	TRBD1	CASSLDLGRGTGELFF
TRBV6-1	TRBJ2-2	many	TRBD2	CAILPGLAAGELFF
TRBV7-9	TRBJ2-5	few	TRBD2	CASSLSRTSGEKTQYF
TRBV12-3/TRBV12-4	TRBJ1-1	few	TRBD1	CASSPGQGQNTEAFF
TRBV7-8	TRBJ1-4	.	TRBD1	CASSSHLWDSGEKLFF
TRBV30	TRBJ2-1	few	TRBD2	CAWSVALAGGNEQFF
TRBV24-1	TRBJ2-6	.	.	CATGISGANVLTF
TRBV5-1	TRBJ2-7	.	TRBD1	CASSYGTGFYEQYF
TRBV20-1	TRBJ2-7	many	.	CSARMASFPYEQYF
TRBV5-4	TRBJ2-7	once	TRBD1	CASSLQQGAYEQYF
TRBV7-2	TRBJ2-1	.	.	CASSLSIQGQFF
TRBV9	TRBJ2-1	few	.	CASSAGGLYNEQFF
TRBV6-5	TRBJ2-3	few	.	CASSYEGGASTDTQYF